The next 21 T cell receptor beta chains were all read from a single sample in a study of control samples from healthy donors and cancer patients. Here immunoSEQ multiplex PCR was the method, and the copy in TCRdb shows in-frame clones only, minus some. The sample lists roughly 59,000 clones, 80% to 95% occurring once. Source material: PBMCs. These receptors all stem from a man aged 40-55 years with colorectal cancer.

This rearrangement joins TRBV10-3 to TRBJ1-5; D is possibly TRBD1 (5 bases). V dropped 3 bases and J dropped 3 bases, with 6 bases sitting between them. There are 13 residues in the CDR3. Looked up from germline, CDR1 is ENHRY and CDR2 is SYGVKD. The CDR3 loop reads CAISDRDNQPQHF. CDR3 in DNA: TGTGCCATCAGTGACAGGGACAATCAGCCCCAGCATTTT.

The chain is built from TRBV18 and TRBJ1-5; no reliable D call. Trimming stripped 5 bases from V and 1 base from J, with 6 bases between. The CDR3 runs to 13 residues. From germline, CDR1 is KGHSH and CDR2 LQKENI. The CDR3 region is CASSEGSNQPQHF. CDR3 sequence (DNA): TGTGCCAGCTCAGAGGGAAGCAATCAGCCCCAGCATTTT. Combining the CDR3 with reference TRBV18 and TRBJ1-5 gives the whole variable domain NAGVMQNPRHLVRRRGQEARLRCSPMKGHSHVYWYRQLPEEGLKFMVYLQKENIIDESGMPKERFSAEFPKEGPSILRIQQVVRGDSAAYFCASSEGSNQPQHFGDGTRLSIL.

Only one count was recorded for this clone. The chain links TRBV3-1 (or the pseudogene TRBV3-2) to TRBJ2-3, with TRBD1 matching over 8 bases. This CDR3 has 14 amino acids. Losses at the gene ends were 8 bases for V and 1 base for J; bases not matched to a gene: 5. Germline V gives CDR1 LGHDT, CDR2 YNNKEL (reference sequence). The CDR3 region has the DNA TGTGCCAGCTCAGAGACAGGGGGCACAGATACGCAGTATTTT. Its protein is CASSETGGTDTQYF.

V and J are TRBV3-1 (or the pseudogene TRBV3-2) and TRBJ1-5; the match to TRBD1 covers 7 bases. The CDR3 sequence is 14 residues long. Germline CDR1 is LGHDT and CDR2 is YNNKEL (reference sequence). With V trimmed by 1 base and J by 4 bases, 1 base remained unmatched. For the CDR3, the DNA is TGTGCCAGCAGCCAAGGGGGACAGAATCAGCCCCAGCATTTT. It yields the protein CASSQGGQNQPQHF.

This chain's CDR3 is CASSYGGQDSYGYTF. For the CDR3, the DNA is TGTGCCAGCAGTTACGGCGGACAGGACAGCTATGGCTACACCTTC. This chain connects TRBV6-5 to TRBJ1-2; 7 nucleotides agree with TRBD1. The CDR3 loop spans 15 amino acids. The ends lost 2 bases at V and 4 bases at J; junction bases unmatched: 7. Germline loops: CDR1 MNHEY, CDR2 SVGAGI.

The rearrangement uses TRBV18 and TRBJ1-1; perhaps TRBD1 as D (5 bases). The germline V gene has CDR1 KGHSH and CDR2 LQKENI. The CDR3 contains 14 residues. Trimming cost V 3 bases and J 1 base, with 9 bases left between them. CDR3 protein: CASSPQGPNTEAFF. CDR3 in DNA: TGTGCCAGCTCACCTCAGGGTCCGAACACTGAAGCTTTCTTT.

This clone was found a few times. This chain joins TRBV5-4 and TRBJ2-3; 8 positions match TRBD1. Germline trimming cut 4 bases from V and 0 bases from J; bases unmatched to any gene: 4. The CDR3 covers 15 residues. Germline V gene data show CDR1 as SGHNT and CDR2 as YYREEE (reference sequence). CDR3 residues: CASSAWTGSTDTQYF. CDR3 coding DNA: TGTGCCAGCAGCGCGTGGACAGGGAGCACAGATACGCAGTATTTT.

With regard to this clone: Additional DNA sequences in this sample encode the identical CDR3. The chain employs TRBV30 and TRBJ1-1; D is uncertain. Trimming pared 2 bases from V and 4 bases from J, leaving 8 bases between. Germline V gives CDR1 GTSNPN, CDR2 SVGIG (reference sequence). The CDR3 consists of 12 residues. The CDR3 loop reads CAWSSRATEAFF. Here the CDR3 DNA reads TGTGCCTGGAGTTCGCGGGCCACTGAAGCTTTCTTT.

The rearrangement uses TRBV11-3 and TRBJ2-1; D is unresolved. Germline V gene sequence: CDR1 SGHNT, CDR2 YENEEA. Trimming shortened V by 0 bases and J by 6 bases, and 18 bases separated the two germline ends. The CDR3 loop spans 17 amino acids. Written as DNA, the CDR3 is TGTGCCAGCAGCTTAGATCGTGCGTCGGGTCACGTCAATGAGCAGTTCTTC. Translation gives CASSLDRASGHVNEQFF.

The chain couples TRBV9 to TRBJ2-1, with TRBD2 identical over 8 bases. V lost 3 bases, J lost 8 bases, and 7 bases stayed unmatched. The CDR3 sequence is 14 residues long. Per germline, CDR1 SGDLS and CDR2 YYNGEE. The CDR3 sequence is CASSAGLAYDEQFF. CDR3 nucleotides: TGTGCCAGCAGCGCCGGACTAGCATACGATGAGCAGTTCTTC.

This chain uses TRBV11-3 with TRBJ1-6; D unresolved. Trimming took 2 bases from V and 7 from J, leaving 9 bases between them. The V gene's germline CDR1 is SGHNT and CDR2 YENEEA. The CDR3 length is 14 residues. Here the CDR3 reads CASSLIGSNSPLHF. The CDR3 DNA reads as TGTGCCAGCAGCTTAATTGGCTCCAATTCACCCCTCCACTTT.

This chain links TRBV19 with TRBJ1-2; D might be TRBD1 (5 bases). The CDR3 is made up of 14 amino acids. V was cut by 3 bases and J by 7 bases, with 15 bases left in between. Germline V gene data show CDR1 as LNHDA and CDR2 as SQIVND (reference sequence). CDR3 nucleotides: TGTGCCAGTAGTATCCGGGACGGCCAAGGTGGCTACACCTTC. This encodes CASSIRDGQGGYTF.

The rearrangement joins TRBV12-3 or TRBV12-4 to TRBJ1-2; D uncertain. With 4 bases removed from V and 0 bases from J, the gap between germline ends came to 3 bases. CDR3 size: 12 residues. The CDR3 DNA is TGTGCCAGCAGTTCAACTAACTATGGCTACACCTTC. Its protein is CASSSTNYGYTF.

This CDR3 reads CASSVGTTSTDTQYF. In DNA form, the CDR3 reads TGTGCCAGCAGCGTTGGGACTACTAGCACAGATACGCAGTATTTT. The gene calls are TRBV27 and TRBJ2-3; TRBD2 matches at 7 bases. The germline gives CDR1 MNHEY, CDR2 SMNVEV (reference sequence). Trimming at V came to 6 bases and at J to 0 bases, leaving 6 bases not matched to a gene. There are 15 residues in the CDR3.

The chain is built from TRBV19 and TRBJ1-1; 8 nucleotides align to TRBD1. CDR1 is LNHDA, CDR2 SQIVND, per germline (reference sequence). The V gene end was trimmed by 4 bases and the J gene end by 1 base; junction bases not matched to a gene: 5. CDR3 size: 15 residues. In DNA form, the CDR3 reads TGTGCCAGTAGTACCGCCGGGACAGGGAACACTGAAGCTTTCTTT. Translating it yields CASSTAGTGNTEAFF.

The CDR3 DNA sequence: TGTGCCAGCAGTTTTCTTGCGTTTGAGGTCCAAGAGACCCAGTACTTC. It codes for CASSFLAFEVQETQYF. This rearrangement joins TRBV6-2 or TRBV6-3 to TRBJ2-5; D gene ambiguous. The CDR3 loop spans 16 amino acids. With 4 bases removed from V and 1 base from J, the gap between germline ends came to 16 bases. In germline, CDR1 is MNHEY, CDR2 SVGEGT.

The chain joins TRBV7-2 to TRBJ1-5; D perhaps matches TRBD1 (6 bases). The germline V gene has CDR1 SGHTA and CDR2 FQGNSA. The V and J ends lost 1 base and 6 bases respectively, with 16 bases between them. This CDR3 has 16 amino acids. The DNA of the CDR3 is TGTGCCAGCAGCTTAGTAGGTACAGGGTTGATTCAGCCCCAGCATTTT. It yields the protein CASSLVGTGLIQPQHF.

J is TRBJ1-5 and V is TRBV19; D remains unclear. The germline CDR1 and CDR2 sequences are LNHDA and SQIVND (reference sequence). The V end was cut by 6 bases, the J end by 7 bases, with 10 bases between. The CDR3 covers 12 residues. CDR3 in DNA: TGTGCCAGTAGCACCAGTCCCCAGCCCCAGCATTTT. Translating it yields CASSTSPQPQHF.

CDR3 loop: CASRGQALKAGYGYTF. The CDR3 coding sequence is TGTGCCAGCAGGGGACAGGCACTCAAGGCCGGCTATGGCTACACCTTC. The V and J genes are TRBV2 and TRBJ1-2; the match to TRBD1 covers 8 bases. The CDR3 has 16 amino acids. Germline lookup yields CDR1 SNHLY and CDR2 FYNNEI. V shed 6 bases and J 4 bases; nucleotides not matched to a gene: 13. Combining the CDR3 with reference TRBV2 and TRBJ1-2 gives the whole variable domain EPEVTQTPSHQVTQMGQEVILRCVPISNHLYFYWYRQILGQKVEFLVSFYNNEISEKSEIFDDQFSVERPDGSNFTLKIRSTKLEDSAMYFCASRGQALKAGYGYTFGSGTRLTVV.

This sequence joins TRBV5-4 and TRBJ2-1; D possibly uses TRBD1 or TRBD2 (6 bases each). The V end lost 2 bases, the J end lost 5 bases, and 14 bases lay between the germline ends. From germline, CDR1 is SGHNT and CDR2 YYREEE (reference sequence). There are 15 residues in the CDR3. The CDR3 is CASSFGGQSDNEQFF. DNA of the CDR3: TGTGCCAGCAGCTTTGGGGGGCAGTCGGACAATGAGCAGTTCTTC.

The chain is built from TRBV13 and TRBJ2-1, with D perhaps TRBD1 (5 bases). CDR1 is PRHDT, CDR2 FYEKMQ, per germline (reference sequence). V lost 4 bases to trimming and J lost 9 bases, with 19 bases between them. The CDR3 sequence is 15 residues long. For the CDR3, the DNA is TGTGCCAGCAGCTCATTGACAGAACATACCGGTGAGCAGTTCTTC. It encodes CASSSLTEHTGEQFF.